This entry concerns a single T cell receptor beta chain. What it recognizes is unknown. The sample belongs to a study of T-cell reconstitution after alpha-beta-depleted transplantation in children. Study results and limitations: Two months or so post-transplant, alpha-beta T cells reportedly derived from several hundred expanded graft clones. In some patients, recipient T cells and intrathymic progenitors surviving conditioning explained high day-60 diversity.

Preparation of the TCRbeta library was carried out with unique molecular identifiers. Via MiXCR, TCRdb re-called the PCR reads, giving one row per CDR3 protein. The sample shows about a million distinct CDR3 sequences, about 26% of them seen only once. Per the germline V gene, CDR1 is SGHTA and CDR2 is FQGNSA. The CDR3 has 13 amino acids. V lost 1 base and J 13 bases, leaving 16 bases between the germline ends. The sequence was obtained from a boy younger than two who had a stem cell transplant for SCID, so the T cells may come from the graft donor. Specimen: PBMCs, mostly from graft donor cells, collected 360 days after TCRalphabeta/CD19-depleted stem cell transplant. V and J are TRBV7-2 and TRBJ1-2, with D possibly matching TRBD1 (5 bases). The CDR3 nucleotides are TGTGCCAGCAGCTTAGGGGGGACCAGGGACGCCACCTTC. It codes for CASSLGGTRDATF. The variable domain in full, with the rest retrieved from reference TRBV7-2 and TRBJ1-2, is GAGVSQSPSNKVTEKGKDVELRCDPISGHTALYWYRQSLGQGLEFLIYFQGNSAPDKSGLPSDRFSAERTGGSVSTLTIQRTQQEDSAVYLCASSLGGTRDATFGSGTRLTVV.